The 23 T cell receptor beta chains reported below all come from one sample, sequenced in a study of shared clonotypes between healthy human individuals. Sequencing was performed with immunoSEQ multiplex PCR; in TCRdb, only in-frame clones are kept and a portion is missing. The data show around 340,000 clones, with over 70% seen just once and 8.5% to 12% held by the top ten. The specimen was memory CD4+ T cells sorted from blood. Noted subset: CD45RA-negative fraction. The receptors here all came from a man aged 30 to 39 in good health.

The sample holds many counts of this clone. The chain carries TRBV29-1 and TRBJ2-5; D uncertain. The CDR3 consists of 13 residues. V dropped 4 bases and J dropped 6 bases, with 15 bases sitting between them. Germline V CDR1 and CDR2: SQVTM, ANQGSEA. The CDR3 loop reads CSVGLLGIQTQYF. The CDR3 coding sequence is TGCAGCGTTGGGCTCCTAGGGATACAGACCCAGTACTTC.

In this sample, this clone turned up once. The same CDR3 is also encoded by other DNA sequences in this sample. This chain joins TRBV4-3 and TRBJ1-4, with a weak D call TRBD1 (5 bases). The V gene lost 1 base and the J gene lost 8 bases, with 14 bases spanning the gap. Germline V gives CDR1 LGHNA, CDR2 YSLEER. The CDR3 has 15 residues. The CDR3 DNA sequence: TGCGCCAGCAGCCAAGTAGGGAGCGGGGGGGAAAAACTGTTTTTT. This translates into CASSQVGSGGEKLFF.

This rearrangement joins TRBV18 to TRBJ2-5; TRBD1 aligns across 9 bases. Trimming removed 1 base from V and 3 bases from J; junction bases left unmatched: 3. The germline V gene encodes CDR1 KGHSH and CDR2 LQKENI. CDR3 size: 15 residues. CDR3 amino acids: CASSPRTGGEETQYF. DNA for the CDR3: TGTGCCAGCTCACCACGAACAGGGGGCGAAGAGACCCAGTACTTC.

V gene TRBV19 combines with J gene TRBJ2-3, with D possibly called TRBD1 or TRBD2 (5 bases each). Germline CDR1 LNHDA, CDR2 SQIVND (reference sequence). V lost 3 bases to trimming and J lost 2 bases, with 9 bases between them. The CDR3 length is 14 residues. CDR3 loop: CASSMVGATDTQYF. The CDR3 DNA reads TGTGCCAGTAGTATGGTCGGGGCCACAGATACGCAGTATTTT.

The genes are TRBV10-3 and TRBJ2-1; the D is unclear. V was trimmed by 6 bases and J by 9 bases, leaving 9 bases between them. Per germline, CDR1 ENHRY and CDR2 SYGVKD. The length of the CDR3 is 11 residues. CDR3 amino acids: CAISELSEQFF. CDR3 in DNA: TGTGCCATCAGCGAGCTGAGTGAGCAGTTCTTC.

This chain joins TRBV10-3 and TRBJ2-7; TRBD2 is a possible D gene (6 bases). The CDR3 totals 16 residues. Trimming removed 4 bases from V and 2 bases from J, with 18 bases in between. The V gene's germline CDR1 is ENHRY and CDR2 SYGVKD. The CDR3 here is CAISGKEGRTPYEQYF. The CDR3 DNA reads TGTGCCATCAGTGGGAAGGAGGGGCGGACTCCCTACGAGCAGTACTTC.

The chain recombines TRBV7-9 with TRBJ2-7; TRBD2 agrees at 9 bases. V gave up 5 bases and J gave up 3 bases; unmatched junction bases: 8. Germline CDR1 reads SEHNR; CDR2 reads FQNEAQ (reference sequence). The CDR3 length is 15 residues. CDR3 loop: CASSQRGAPYYEQYF. The CDR3 nucleotides read TGTGCCAGCAGCCAGCGGGGGGCGCCTTACTACGAGCAGTACTTC. The entire variable domain, with the rest obtained from reference TRBV7-9 and TRBJ2-7, is as follows: DTGVSQNPRHKITKRGQNVTFRCDPISEHNRLYWYRQTLGQGPEFLTYFQNEAQLEKSRLLSDRFSAERPKGSFSTLEIQRTEQGDSAMYLCASSQRGAPYYEQYFGPGTRLTVT.

The genes are TRBV28 and TRBJ2-3; 9 nucleotides line up with TRBD2. The CDR3 loop spans 13 amino acids. The V segment lost 2 bases and the J segment 14 bases; nucleotides outside the gene matches: 8. Germline CDR1 is MDHEN and CDR2 is SYDVKM. The CDR3 DNA sequence: TGTGCCAGCAGTTTACCGGGGGGGACTAGCTGGTATTTT. Translated: CASSLPGGTSWYF.

In DNA form, the CDR3 reads TGTGCCAGCAGCTTAGGTGTCAACTACGAGCAGTACTTC. This sequence encodes CASSLGVNYEQYF. This chain uses TRBV11-3 with TRBJ2-7, with D unclear. The germline V gene encodes CDR1 SGHNT and CDR2 YENEEA. V was trimmed by 1 base and J by 3 bases, leaving 7 bases between them. This CDR3 is 13 amino acids long.

The sample holds a few counts of this clone. The V gene is TRBV2, the J gene TRBJ2-2; 7 bases match TRBD1. Germline CDR1 reads SNHLY; CDR2 reads FYNNEI. CDR3 length: 14 amino acids. Unmatched junction bases numbered 4, after V lost 7 bases and J lost 2 bases. CDR3 nucleotide sequence: TGTGCCAGCAAGGGACAGCCAAACACCGGGGAGCTGTTTTTT. Its protein product is CASKGQPNTGELFF.

The chain carries TRBV18 and TRBJ2-7; 9 nucleotides align to TRBD1. V dropped 2 bases and J dropped 6; count of bases not matched to a gene: 5. Germline assignment: CDR1 KGHSH and CDR2 LQKENI. The length of the CDR3 is 14 residues. The chain's CDR3 is CASSPGGTGREQYF. CDR3 nucleotide sequence: TGTGCCAGCTCACCAGGGGGGACAGGGCGCGAGCAGTACTTC.

The chain links TRBV28 to TRBJ1-5; the D is unclear. Trimming stripped 7 bases from V and 1 base from J, with 8 bases between. Germline V gives CDR1 MDHEN, CDR2 SYDVKM. The CDR3 is 13 amino acids. The CDR3 region is CASKSPSNQPQHF. The CDR3 DNA sequence: TGTGCCAGCAAAAGTCCAAGCAATCAGCCCCAGCATTTT.

This rearrangement joins TRBV5-1 to TRBJ2-4; D unclear. The CDR3 runs to 14 residues. The V end was cut by 0 bases, the J end by 7 bases, with 11 bases between. Looked up from germline, CDR1 is SGHRS and CDR2 is YFSETQ. CDR3 sequence (DNA): TGCGCCAGCAGCTTGGACCCGACCAGCAACATTCAGTACTTC. It translates to CASSLDPTSNIQYF.

This rearrangement joins TRBV5-1 to TRBJ1-1, with D unresolved. The germline gives CDR1 SGHRS, CDR2 YFSETQ. CDR3 length equals 13 residues. The V end lost 2 bases, the J end lost 2 bases, and 7 bases lay between the germline ends. The CDR3 here is CASSLNSNTEAFF. CDR3 sequence (DNA): TGCGCCAGCAGCTTAAACAGTAACACTGAAGCTTTCTTT.

The chain uses TRBV7-8 and TRBJ2-1; D possibly corresponds to TRBD2 (6 bases). The CDR3 length is 15 residues. V shed 4 bases and J shed 7 bases, with 17 bases lying between them. Germline lookup yields CDR1 SGHVS and CDR2 FQNEAQ. This CDR3 reads CASSSRPRGGNEQFF. The CDR3 nucleotides are TGTGCCAGCAGCTCGCGACCGCGTGGGGGGAATGAGCAGTTCTTC.

DNA of the CDR3: TGTGCCAGCAGCTTAGCGGCAGCGCACAGTGGCTACACCTTC. It translates to CASSLAAAHSGYTF. V and J are TRBV5-5 and TRBJ1-2; D is uncertain. The germline V gene has CDR1 SGHKS and CDR2 YYEKEE (reference sequence). This CDR3 has 14 amino acids. V was trimmed by 2 bases and J by 7 bases, leaving 15 bases between them. Based on the CDR3 plus reference TRBV5-5 and TRBJ1-2, the full variable domain is DAGVTQSPTHLIKTRGQQVTLRCSPISGHKSVSWYQQVLGQGPQFIFQYYEKEERGRGNFPDRFSARQFPNYSSELNVNALLLGDSALYLCASSLAAAHSGYTFGSGTRLTVV.

V gene TRBV6-1 combines with J gene TRBJ2-5; 9 bases are shared with TRBD1. The V gene's germline CDR1 is MNHNS and CDR2 SASEGT. This CDR3 spans 15 amino acids. With 4 bases clipped from V and 5 bases from J, the junction kept 8 bases outside the gene matches. The CDR3 region has the DNA TGTGCCAGCAGTGGGCGGACAGGGGTTACGGAGACCCAGTACTTC. Amino acid sequence: CASSGRTGVTETQYF.

The CDR3 is CASSQSSGANVLTF. The DNA of the CDR3 is TGTGCCAGCAGCCAGTCTTCTGGGGCCAACGTCCTGACTTTC. The gene calls are TRBV7-7 and TRBJ2-6, with unresolved D. The germline V and J ends were trimmed by 5 bases and 1 base, with 6 bases remaining between them. The CDR3 is 14 amino acids. Germline values: CDR1 SSHAT, CDR2 FNYEAQ (reference sequence).

This chain links TRBV5-6 with TRBJ1-4; no clear D gene. Trimming took 3 bases from V and 1 from J, leaving 10 bases between them. Germline CDR1 and CDR2: SGHDT and YYEEEE. The CDR3 length is 15 residues. The CDR3 DNA is TGTGCCAGCAGCTCTACGAGCGGAACTAATGAAAAACTGTTTTTT. This translates into CASSSTSGTNEKLFF. Combining the CDR3 with reference TRBV5-6 and TRBJ1-4 gives the whole variable domain DAGVTQSPTHLIKTRGQQVTLRCSPKSGHDTVSWYQQALGQGPQFIFQYYEEEERQRGNFPDRFSGHQFPNYSSELNVNALLLGDSALYLCASSSTSGTNEKLFFGSGTQLSVL.

The chain joins TRBV30 to TRBJ2-2, with a possible D match to TRBD1 (6 bases). Per germline, CDR1 GTSNPN and CDR2 SVGIG (reference sequence). The ends were cut back, 0 bases at V and 6 bases at J, with 17 bases in the middle. The CDR3 sequence is 16 residues long. The CDR3 reads CAWSVRFGQRSGELFF. The CDR3, as DNA: TGTGCCTGGAGTGTACGCTTCGGACAGAGGTCCGGGGAGCTGTTTTTT.

This clone has ten or more counts. The chain combines TRBV5-6 with TRBJ1-2; D gene unclear. Trimming took 1 base from V and 9 from J, leaving 13 bases between them. The CDR3 is 13 residues long. From germline, CDR1 is SGHDT and CDR2 YYEEEE. CDR3 protein: CASSLFSPPRYTF. The DNA of the CDR3 is TGTGCCAGCAGCTTGTTTTCTCCCCCCCGCTACACCTTC.

This chain connects TRBV7-8 to TRBJ2-1; a possible D gene is TRBD2 (6 bases). CDR3 size: 15 residues. Germline V lookup: CDR1 SGHVS, CDR2 FQNEAQ. Trimming pared 5 bases from V and 8 bases from J, leaving 19 bases between. The CDR3 reads CASSRGRLWMDEQFF. CDR3 bases: TGTGCCAGCAGCCGGGGGAGACTCTGGATGGATGAGCAGTTCTTC.

As DNA, the CDR3 is TGTGCCAGCTGGATGGCAGGGGAGCTCACTGAAGCTTTCTTT. Protein product: CASWMAGELTEAFF. The chain is built from TRBV6-5 and TRBJ1-1; D possibly corresponds to TRBD1 (6 bases). This CDR3 has 14 residues. Between the trimmed V and J ends, which lost 8 bases and 4 bases, there was a span of 17 bases. In germline, CDR1 is MNHEY, CDR2 SVGAGI.